The T cell receptor (beta chain) under discussion was sequenced for a study of T cells after yellow fever vaccination. Overall study results and limits: Faster peaking, at day 5 versus 15, marked a secondary response that was weaker.

It was through 5'RACE template switching that TCR cDNA was made, with a universal primer site and UMIs added. TCRdb analysed the 5' RACE reads with MiXCR anew, one entry per CDR3 protein. This sample carries 110,000 to 150,000 distinct CDR3 sequences, 5% to 7.5% of them seen once, and the ten largest clones take over 0.55%. This clonotype was seen repeatedly, ten times or more. Antigen unknown. The sequencing here drew on CD4+ T cells sorted from PBMCs, taken 10 days after the yellow fever booster vaccination. The clonotype comes from a man aged 25-45 years who received the YFV17D yellow fever vaccine.

CDR3 nucleotides: TGCAGTGCTAGACTAGGTATCACTGAAGCTTTCTTT. Amino acid sequence: CSARLGITEAFF. V usage is TRBV20-1 and J usage is TRBJ1-1; D gene uncertain. V was clipped by 2 bases and J by 4 bases, with 8 bases between them. The germline V gene has CDR1 DFQATT and CDR2 SNEGSKA (reference sequence). This CDR3 comprises 12 residues.